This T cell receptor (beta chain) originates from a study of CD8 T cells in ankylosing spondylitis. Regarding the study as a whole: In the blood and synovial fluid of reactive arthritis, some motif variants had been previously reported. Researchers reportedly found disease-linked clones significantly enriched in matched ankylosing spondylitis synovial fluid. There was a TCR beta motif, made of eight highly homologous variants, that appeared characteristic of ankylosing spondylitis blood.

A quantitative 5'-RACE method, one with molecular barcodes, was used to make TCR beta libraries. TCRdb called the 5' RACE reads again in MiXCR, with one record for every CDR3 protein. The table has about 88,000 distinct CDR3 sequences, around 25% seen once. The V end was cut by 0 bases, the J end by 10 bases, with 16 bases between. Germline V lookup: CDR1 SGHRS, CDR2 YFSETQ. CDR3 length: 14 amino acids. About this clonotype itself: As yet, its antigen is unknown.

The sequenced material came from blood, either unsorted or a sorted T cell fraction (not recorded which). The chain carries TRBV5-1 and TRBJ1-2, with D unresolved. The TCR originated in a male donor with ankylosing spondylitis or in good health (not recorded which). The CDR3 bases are TGCGCCAGCAGCTTGGGGATGATGACCGACTCCTACACCTTC. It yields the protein CASSLGMMTDSYTF.